This TCR beta chain was captured in a study of blood T cell repertoires in COVID-19 (TCRdb year 2020). Background on the whole study: Collaborator samples came from the United States, Italy and Spain and covered acute and convalescent phases of COVID-19. The material from the prospective study consisted of cDNA or gDNA derived from T cells, B-cell-depleted T cells, or PBMCs. Subjects who had been exposed to COVID-19, were actively infected with it, or had recovered from it provided the deeply sampled blood TCRbeta repertoires that made up the dataset. The repertoires were released in a freely available public database intended as a resource for research on the immune response to SARS-CoV-2. The samples were drawn from the first 160 participants of the ongoing ImmuneRACE study and from 950 to 1,500 subjects provided by 6 global collaborators. The sample metadata nearly always contained a de-identified subject ID, COVID-19 status, age in years and sex. HLA class I and class II types, where available, came from metadata supplied by the sample provider rather than from assay-based typing. Overall study results and their limits: How much clinical and demographic metadata was included differed by source and by participant, and the metadata was provided uncurated.

The CDR3 covers 15 residues, taking in both the cysteine and the phenylalanine. This entry keeps only the CDR3 DNA: 45 bases, framed from base 1. The germline V and J ends show losses of 0 bases and 8 bases respectively, and no gene match explains 8 bases of the junction. CDR1 SNHLY and CDR2 FYNNEI are derived from the germline V gene. Of note for this clone: Its antigen has not been determined. Within one base of it there is no much larger clone, and no base qualities were kept.

Whole blood was collected in K2EDTA tubes by collaborating institutions according to the institutions' own protocols. For TCRbeta analysis, collaborator samples were shipped as frozen whole blood, as isolated PBMCs, or as DNA extracted from either sample type. The immunoSEQ Assay, a bias-controlled multiplex PCR, was used to amplify TCRbeta CDR3 regions from genomic DNA. On the study's bioinformatics: Nucleated cell counts per sample were estimated from amplification of reference gene primers within the assay. To quantify the absolute abundance of each unique TCRbeta CDR3 rearrangement, sequence reads were collapsed and filtered. For each sample, productive Simpson clonality was calculated as the square root of Simpson's diversity index across productive rearrangements. This immuneACCESS table, as held by TCRdb, lists in-frame sequences with V and J called but not all clones. Of the missing ones, under half trace to an unresolved V gene in checked studies; the others have no known cause. V and J calls and clone size follow that table, whereas D and trimming were derived from the DNA. In this sample the table shows 200,000 to 300,000 clones, roughly 77% of which occur a single time. 2.5% to 4% of the sample is taken by the ten largest.

The chain is encoded by TRBV2 joined to TRBJ1-2; TRBD1 aligns with 8 central bases. The source is a woman over 75 with acute or convalescent COVID-19. The sample comprised peripheral blood. The CDR3 protein is CASSEARQGARGYTF. The DNA reads as follows: TGTGCCAGCAGTGAAGCGCGGCAGGGGGCGAGAGGCTACACCTTC.